This T cell receptor beta chain was sequenced during a study of shared clonotypes between healthy human individuals. Study details: Used for every donor were three CD4 naive, three CD4 memory, two CD8 naive and one CD8 memory plate. Study findings and constraints: Donor clonotype sharing was expected to depend on sequencing depth. Inspection by rarefaction showed sorted-subset sequencing to be incomplete despite large depth.

A remark on this clone: Its antigen is unknown.

The repertoire was sequenced with immunoSEQ multiplex PCR; TCRdb's copy has only in-frame clones and lacks some. The repertoire holds about 2.3 million clones, 93% seen once, with 0.39% in the top ten. Sequencing used naive CD4+ T cells from PBMCs. As for subset: CD45RA+ positively selected. This sequence was found in a man younger than 35 in good health. Some clones in this sample may be carry-over from other donors' samples.

This chain's CDR3 is CASSTRVSSPPYSGNTIYF. The CDR3 DNA follows: TGTGCCAGTAGCACTCGGGTCTCTAGCCCGCCGTACTCTGGAAACACCATATATTTT. This sequence joins TRBV19 and TRBJ1-3; D is unclear. CDR1 is LNHDA, CDR2 SQIVND, per germline (reference sequence). The V gene lost 6 bases and the J gene lost 0 bases, with 24 bases spanning the gap. This CDR3 is 19 amino acids long.